Listed below are T cell receptor beta chains from one sample, sequenced in a study of CD4 T cells in relation to SARS-CoV-2 and coronaviruses. Repertoires were generated with immunoSEQ multiplex PCR, while TCRdb's copy carries only in-frame clones and drops some. This sample has 60,000 or so clones; approximately 94% occur once, and the top ten carry approximately 0.14%. Sequencing input: naive CD4+ T cells from PBMCs. Receptors originate from a human donor in good health. CDR3s include the opening cysteine and the closing phenylalanine or tryptophan. Each record gives: J gene, D gene, V gene, clone size, CDR3 DNA, CDR3 protein. The D gene is left open where the match is weak. Size is omitted from some rows. Given values are once, few, many or a class for expanded clones.

TRBJ2-5 | - | TRBV11-2 | - | TGTGCCAGCAGCTTGAGTTACACCGACGAGACCCAGTACTTC | CASSLSYTDETQYF
TRBJ2-1 | TRBD2 | TRBV30 | - | TGTGCCTGGAGTCCAACTAGCGGGAGGATTTATGAGCAGTTCTTC | CAWSPTSGRIYEQFF
TRBJ2-1 | - | TRBV29-1 | - | TGCAGCCTAGGGGGGGACAATGAGCAGTTCTTC | CSLGGDNEQFF
TRBJ1-2 | - | TRBV20-1 | - | TGCAGCCTGGGGCATCTCTATGGCTACACCTTC | CSLGHLYGYTF
TRBJ2-5 | - | TRBV9 | - | TGTGCCAGCAGCGTAGGCCAGAACCAAGAGACCCAGTACTTC | CASSVGQNQETQYF
TRBJ1-2 | - | TRBV3-1/TRBV3-2 | - | TGTGCCAGCAGCCGGCAGGGTGCCAACTATGGCTACACCTTC | CASSRQGANYGYTF
TRBJ2-4 | - | TRBV28 | - | TGTGCCAGCAGTGAGGACAGATTACTAGCCAAAAACATTCAGTACTTC | CASSEDRLLAKNIQYF
TRBJ2-7 | - | TRBV3-1/TRBV3-2 | - | TGTGCCAGCAGCCAAGATCGGTCAGGTCGCGAGCAGTACTTC | CASSQDRSGREQYF
TRBJ2-5 | TRBD2 | TRBV27 | once | TGTGCCAGCAAGCGGGAGTCCACGGGGGAGACCCAGTACTTC | CASKRESTGETQYF
TRBJ2-3 | - | TRBV29-1 | - | TGCAGCGTACTCAACCCGGGGGCTACGCAGTATTTT | CSVLNPGATQYF
TRBJ1-1 | - | TRBV5-5 | once | TGTGCCAGCAGCTTCGCCTTCGGGGATCATATTCAAGCTTTCTTT | CASSFAFGDHIQAFF
TRBJ1-4 | - | TRBV28 | - | TGTGCCAGCAGTTTAATTCGGGCCGTTGATAATGAAAAACTGTTTTTT | CASSLIRAVDNEKLFF
TRBJ1-1 | TRBD1 | TRBV18 | - | TGTGCCAGCTCGGGGTCTGCAGGGGGCGTCACTGAAGCTTTCTTT | CASSGSAGGVTEAFF
TRBJ2-1 | - | TRBV27 | - | TGTGCCAGCAGTAAACAAGCGCCGGGACTGGTGGACAATGAGCAGTTCTTC | CASSKQAPGLVDNEQFF
TRBJ1-1 | TRBD1 | TRBV30 | - | TGTGCCTGGAGTAAACAGGGGATTAACACTGAAGCTTTCTTT | CAWSKQGINTEAFF
TRBJ2-3 | TRBD2 | TRBV4-2 | - | TGTGCCAGCAGCAAAGCCCCTAGCGGGGACACAGATACGCAGTATTTT | CASSKAPSGDTDTQYF
TRBJ2-1 | - | TRBV11-3 | - | TGTGCCAGCAGCAAAGAGGTTCATGAGCCCTACAATGAGCAGTTCTTC | CASSKEVHEPYNEQFF
TRBJ1-1 | TRBD1 | TRBV24-1 | - | TGTGCCACCTCCTCAGGGGGCCGGGGCACTGAAGCTTTCTTT | CATSSGGRGTEAFF
TRBJ2-1 | - | TRBV30 | - | TGTGCCTGGAGTGTCCCCCTCCTAGCTCCAGAGAGGGCGTCCTACAATGAGCAGTTCTTC | CAWSVPLLAPERASYNEQFF
TRBJ2-3 | - | TRBV13 | - | TGTGCCAGCAGCTTAGGAAACAGGGGGAGGGCTAGCACAGATACGCAGTATTTT | CASSLGNRGRASTDTQYF
TRBJ2-7 | - | TRBV7-6 | once | TGTGCCAGCAGCTTAGGGTCCAAAGTGTACTTC | CASSLGSKVYF
TRBJ1-1 | - | TRBV28 | - | TGTGCCAGCAGCTCCTGGATGAGATCGGGCACTGAAGCTTTCTTT | CASSSWMRSGTEAFF
TRBJ1-1 | TRBD1 | TRBV3-1/TRBV3-2 | - | TGTGCCAGCAGCCGCGGGACAGTGAACACTGAAGCTTTCTTT | CASSRGTVNTEAFF
TRBJ2-1 | - | TRBV18 | - | TGTGCCAGCTCACCACGACTCGGACAGTCGTACAATGAGCAGTTCTTC | CASSPRLGQSYNEQFF
TRBJ2-5 | TRBD2 | TRBV6-6 | - | TGTGCCAGCAGCGGGAAACGGGGACTAGCGGGAGGGCCTTCCCAAGAGACCCAGTACTTC | CASSGKRGLAGGPSQETQYF
TRBJ2-4 | TRBD1 | TRBV6-5 | - | TGTGCCAGCAGTTTATCAGGGGGCGCCTCCAAAAACATTCAGTACTTC | CASSLSGGASKNIQYF
TRBJ1-4 | - | TRBV28 | - | TGTGCCAGCAGTTTAAGGGGTAGGCGTGAAAAACTGTTTTTT | CASSLRGRREKLFF
TRBJ2-2 | TRBD1 | TRBV28 | - | TGTGCCAGCAGAAACCAGGACAGGGCGTTCACCGGGGAGCTGTTTTTT | CASRNQDRAFTGELFF
TRBJ2-5 | TRBD2 | TRBV28 | once | TGTGCCAGCAGCCCGGGACTAGCGGGAGCGGGGGCACAAGAGACCCAGTACTTC | CASSPGLAGAGAQETQYF
TRBJ2-3 | - | TRBV5-1 | - | TGCGCCAGCAGCTTGGAAATAGGGGCTAGCACAGATACGCAGTATTTT | CASSLEIGASTDTQYF
TRBJ2-1 | TRBD2 | TRBV9 | few | TGTGCCAGCAGCGTAGTGGGGACTAGCAGTGAGCAGTTCTTC | CASSVVGTSSEQFF
TRBJ1-5 | - | TRBV21-1 | - | TGTGCCAGCAGCAAAGTGTCCAGGGCCCATAGCAATCAGCCCCAGCATTTT | CASSKVSRAHSNQPQHF
TRBJ2-2 | - | TRBV19 | once | TGTGCCAGTAGGACCGGGCCATCGAACACCGGGGAGCTGTTTTTT | CASRTGPSNTGELFF
TRBJ1-6 | TRBD1 | TRBV7-6 | - | TGTGCCAGCAGCCGCGGGACAGGGGCTAATTCACCCCTCCACTTT | CASSRGTGANSPLHF
TRBJ1-1 | - | TRBV5-1 | - | TGCGCCAGCAGCTTCGACGGGTGGAACACTGAAGCTTTCTTT | CASSFDGWNTEAFF
TRBJ2-1 | - | TRBV3-1/TRBV3-2 | - | TGTGCCAGCAGCCATGCACCCAATGAGCAGTTCTTC | CASSHAPNEQFF
TRBJ2-6 | TRBD1 | TRBV28 | - | TGTGCCAGCAGCCGACCGGGACAGGGGGTCACTGGGGCCAACGTCCTGACTTTC | CASSRPGQGVTGANVLTF
TRBJ2-1 | - | TRBV6-5 | - | TGTGCCAGCACGGCCTACAATGAGCAGTTCTTC | CASTAYNEQFF
TRBJ2-5 | - | TRBV3-1/TRBV3-2 | - | TGTGCCAGCAGCCAAGATGCCTTAGCGCAGAAGGAGACCCAGTACTTC | CASSQDALAQKETQYF
TRBJ2-7 | TRBD2 | TRBV18 | - | TGTGCCAGCTCGGACCCGGCCGGACTAGCAACCCACGAGCAGTACTTC | CASSDPAGLATHEQYF
TRBJ2-7 | TRBD1 | TRBV3-1/TRBV3-2 | - | TGTGCCAGCAGCCAAGCGAAAGCCGGTGGGACAGCCGCCTCGTACGAGCAGTACTTC | CASSQAKAGGTAASYEQYF
TRBJ2-3 | - | TRBV24-1 | - | TGTGCCACCAGTGATTTGAGTGTCAGGGCAGATACGCAGTATTTT | CATSDLSVRADTQYF
TRBJ2-7 | - | TRBV12-3/TRBV12-4 | - | TGTGCCAGCAGGGGACGTCACGAGCAGTACTTC | CASRGRHEQYF
TRBJ2-7 | - | TRBV27 | - | TGTGCCAGCAGTCCGCTCGTGAGGTACTTC | CASSPLVRYF
TRBJ2-2 | - | TRBV5-1 | - | TGCGCCAGCAGCTTGGGCCCAACGAACACCGGGGAGCTGTTTTTT | CASSLGPTNTGELFF
TRBJ2-7 | - | TRBV3-1/TRBV3-2 | - | TGTGCCAGCAGCCAAGAATGGGGCGGGTCCTACGAGCAGTACTTC | CASSQEWGGSYEQYF
TRBJ2-3 | - | TRBV2 | - | TGTGCCAGCAGAGGCGCAGTGGGGGATACGCAGTATTTT | CASRGAVGDTQYF